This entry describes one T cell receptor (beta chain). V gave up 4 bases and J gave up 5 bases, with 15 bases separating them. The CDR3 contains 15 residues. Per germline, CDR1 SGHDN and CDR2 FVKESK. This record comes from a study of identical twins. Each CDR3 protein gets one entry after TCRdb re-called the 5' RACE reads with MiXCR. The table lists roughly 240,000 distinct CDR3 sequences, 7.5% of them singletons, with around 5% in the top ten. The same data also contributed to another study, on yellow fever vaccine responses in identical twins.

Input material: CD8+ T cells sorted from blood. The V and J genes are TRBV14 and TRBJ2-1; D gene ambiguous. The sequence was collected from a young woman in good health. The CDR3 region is CASSLQLNRDNEQFF. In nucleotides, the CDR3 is TGTGCCAGCAGCCTCCAACTTAACCGGGACAATGAGCAGTTCTTC.